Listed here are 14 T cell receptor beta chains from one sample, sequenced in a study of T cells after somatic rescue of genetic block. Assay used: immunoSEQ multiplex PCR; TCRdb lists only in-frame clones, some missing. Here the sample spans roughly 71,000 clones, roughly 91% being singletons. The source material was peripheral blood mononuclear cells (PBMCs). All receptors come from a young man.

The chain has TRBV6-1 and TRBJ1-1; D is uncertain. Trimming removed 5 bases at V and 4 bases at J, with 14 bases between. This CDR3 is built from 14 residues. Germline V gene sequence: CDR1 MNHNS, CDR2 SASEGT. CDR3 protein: CASSLEGLVTEAFF. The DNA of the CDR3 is TGTGCCAGCAGTCTAGAGGGTTTGGTCACTGAAGCTTTCTTT.

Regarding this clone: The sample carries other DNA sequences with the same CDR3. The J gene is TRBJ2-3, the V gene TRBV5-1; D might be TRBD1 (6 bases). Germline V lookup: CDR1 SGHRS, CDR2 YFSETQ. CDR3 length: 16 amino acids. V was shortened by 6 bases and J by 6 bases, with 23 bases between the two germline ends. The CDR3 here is CASMGAHRELADTQYF. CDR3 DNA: TGCGCCAGCATGGGTGCACACAGGGAATTAGCGGATACGCAGTATTTT.

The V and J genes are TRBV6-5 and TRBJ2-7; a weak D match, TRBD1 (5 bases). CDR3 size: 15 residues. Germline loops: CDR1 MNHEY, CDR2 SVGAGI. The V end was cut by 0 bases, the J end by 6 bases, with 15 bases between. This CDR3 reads CASSYSMGRMTEQYF. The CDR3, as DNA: TGTGCCAGCAGTTACTCGATGGGGCGGATGACCGAGCAGTACTTC.

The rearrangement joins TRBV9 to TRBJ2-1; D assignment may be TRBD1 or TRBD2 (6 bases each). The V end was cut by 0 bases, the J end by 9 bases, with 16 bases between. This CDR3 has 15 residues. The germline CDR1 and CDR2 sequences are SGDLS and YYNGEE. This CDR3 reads CASSVVVGGDGEQFF. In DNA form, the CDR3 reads TGTGCCAGCAGCGTAGTGGTGGGGGGCGACGGTGAGCAGTTCTTC.

CDR3 DNA sequence: TGTGCCAGCAGTGTGGGACTAGCGGGAAACCAAGATACGCAGTATTTT. This encodes CASSVGLAGNQDTQYF. The rearrangement links TRBV2 to TRBJ2-3; 13 bases match TRBD2. The CDR3 is 16 amino acids. Germline V lookup: CDR1 SNHLY, CDR2 FYNNEI. V shed 4 bases and J 5 bases; nucleotides not matched to a gene: 6. Full variable domain (rest looked up from reference TRBV2 and TRBJ2-3): EPEVTQTPSHQVTQMGQEVILRCVPISNHLYFYWYRQILGQKVEFLVSFYNNEISEKSEIFDDQFSVERPDGSNFTLKIRSTKLEDSAMYFCASSVGLAGNQDTQYFGPGTRLTVL.

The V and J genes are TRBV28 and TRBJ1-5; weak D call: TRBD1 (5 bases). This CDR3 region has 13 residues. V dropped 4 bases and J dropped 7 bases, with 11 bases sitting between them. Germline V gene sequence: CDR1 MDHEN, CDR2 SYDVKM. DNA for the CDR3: TGTGCCAGCAGTTCCAGACAGAGACAGCCCCAGCATTTT. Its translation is CASSSRQRQPQHF.

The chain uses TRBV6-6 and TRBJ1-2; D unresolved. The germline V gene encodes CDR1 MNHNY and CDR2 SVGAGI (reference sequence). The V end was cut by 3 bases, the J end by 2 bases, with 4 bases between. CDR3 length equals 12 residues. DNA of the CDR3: TGTGCCAGCAGTTATAGGAACTATGGCTACACCTTC. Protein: CASSYRNYGYTF.

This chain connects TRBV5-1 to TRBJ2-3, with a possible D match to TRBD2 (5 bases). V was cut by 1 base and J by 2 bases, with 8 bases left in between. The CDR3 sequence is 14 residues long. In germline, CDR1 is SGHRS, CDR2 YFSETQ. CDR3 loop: CASSLYDYTDTQYF. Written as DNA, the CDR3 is TGCGCCAGCAGCTTGTACGACTACACAGATACGCAGTATTTT. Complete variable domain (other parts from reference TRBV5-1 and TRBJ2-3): KAGVTQTPRYLIKTRGQQVTLSCSPISGHRSVSWYQQTPGQGLQFLFEYFSETQRNKGNFPGRFSGRQFSNSRSEMNVSTLELGDSALYLCASSLYDYTDTQYFGPGTRLTVL.

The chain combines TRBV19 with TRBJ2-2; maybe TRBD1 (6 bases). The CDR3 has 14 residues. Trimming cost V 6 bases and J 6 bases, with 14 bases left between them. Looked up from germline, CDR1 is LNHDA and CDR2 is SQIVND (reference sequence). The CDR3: CASRSQGSPGELFF. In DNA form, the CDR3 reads TGTGCCAGTAGATCACAGGGTTCGCCCGGGGAGCTGTTTTTT.

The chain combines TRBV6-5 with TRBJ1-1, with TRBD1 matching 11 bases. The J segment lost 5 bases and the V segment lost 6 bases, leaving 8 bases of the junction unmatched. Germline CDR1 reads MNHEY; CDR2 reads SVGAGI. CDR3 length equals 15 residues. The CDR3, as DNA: TGTGCCAGCAGCCTGACCGGGACAGGGGGAACTGAAGCTTTCTTT. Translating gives CASSLTGTGGTEAFF.

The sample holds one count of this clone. The CDR3 loop reads CASSLSKGAAETQYF. DNA for the CDR3: TGTGCCAGCAGTTTATCGAAGGGAGCGGCAGAGACCCAGTACTTC. The chain couples TRBV27 to TRBJ2-5, with D tentatively TRBD2 (5 bases). V lost 0 bases to trimming and J lost 4 bases, with 12 bases between them. This CDR3 spans 15 amino acids. Germline CDR1 and CDR2: MNHEY and SMNVEV (reference sequence).

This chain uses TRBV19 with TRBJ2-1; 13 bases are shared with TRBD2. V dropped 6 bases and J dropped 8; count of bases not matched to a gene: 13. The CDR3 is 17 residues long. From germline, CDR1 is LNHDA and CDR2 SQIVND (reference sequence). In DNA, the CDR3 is TGTGCCAGTAGATGGACTAGCGGGAGTGTGGTTTTAGATGAGCAGTTCTTC. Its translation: CASRWTSGSVVLDEQFF.

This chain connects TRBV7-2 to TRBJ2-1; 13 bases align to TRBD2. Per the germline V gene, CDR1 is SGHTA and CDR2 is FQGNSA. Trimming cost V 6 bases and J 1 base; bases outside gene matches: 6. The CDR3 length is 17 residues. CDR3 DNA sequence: TGTGCCAGCAGAAGCGGGACTAGCGGGATTTCCTACAATGAGCAGTTCTTC. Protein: CASRSGTSGISYNEQFF.

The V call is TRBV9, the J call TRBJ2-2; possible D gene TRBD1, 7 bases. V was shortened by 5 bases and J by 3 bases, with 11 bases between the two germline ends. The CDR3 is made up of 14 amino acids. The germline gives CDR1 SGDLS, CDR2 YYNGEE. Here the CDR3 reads CASRRDSHTGELFF. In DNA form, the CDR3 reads TGTGCCAGCAGGCGGGACAGCCACACCGGGGAGCTGTTTTTT. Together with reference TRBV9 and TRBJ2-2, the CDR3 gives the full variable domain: DSGVTQTPKHLITATGQRVTLRCSPRSGDLSVYWYQQSLDQGLQFLIQYYNGEERAKGNILERFSAQQFPDLHSELNLSSLELGDSALYFCASRRDSHTGELFFGEGSRLTVL.